The rows below give T cell receptor beta chains drawn from one sample of a study of shared clonotypes between healthy human individuals. TCRdb keeps only in-frame clones here, not all; method: immunoSEQ multiplex PCR. The sample comprises approximately 350,000 clones, 74% of which are singletons, and 10% rests with the top ten. The sample comprised memory CD4+ T cells sorted from blood. The source of these receptors is a man in his thirties or forties in good health. The CDR3 runs from the conserved cysteine through the conserved F or W. Fields, in order: D gene, clone size, J gene, V gene, CDR3 DNA, CDR3 protein. A D gene is named only where the DNA matches it firmly. For some rows the clone size is stated as once, few or many, or as a class when expanded; others skip it.

TRBD2 NA TRBJ2-1 TRBV18 TGTGCCAGCTCACCACAAAGCGGGGGAGGTGAGCAGTTCTTC CASSPQSGGGEQFF
NA NA TRBJ2-5 TRBV29-1 TGCAGCGTTGAACGACAGCAAGAGACCCAGTACTTC CSVERQQETQYF
TRBD1 NA TRBJ1-5 TRBV19 TGTGCCACTAGGGACCCGGGACAGAAGAATCAGCCCCAGCATTTT CATRDPGQKNQPQHF
TRBD2 once TRBJ2-5 TRBV9 TGTGCCAGCAGCGCCGGGACTAGCGGGAGGCGGGAGACCCAGTACTTC CASSAGTSGRRETQYF
NA NA TRBJ2-7 TRBV7-5 TGTGTCAGAACCTTTCAAGGGGGACAAGCCTACGAGCAGTACTTC CVRTFQGGQAYEQYF
NA many TRBJ2-1 TRBV6-5 TGTGCCACCTCCGGGATTCGATACAATGAGCAGTTCTTC CATSGIRYNEQFF
NA once TRBJ2-2 TRBV28 TGTGCCAGCAGTTTAGGGGGAACAAGGCTTGGCGGGGAGCTGTTTTTT CASSLGGTRLGGELFF
TRBD2 NA TRBJ2-7 TRBV7-2 TGTGCCAGCAGCTTAGGGGGACTAGCCTACGAGCAGTACTTC CASSLGGLAYEQYF
TRBD2 NA TRBJ2-2 TRBV10-3 TGTGCCATCAGTGATTCTAGCGGGAGGACGAACACCGGGGAGCTGTTTTTT CAISDSSGRTNTGELFF
NA NA TRBJ1-5 TRBV28 TGTGCCAGCAGTTATAACAACCACCGGGGTCAGCCCCAGCATTTT CASSYNNHRGQPQHF
TRBD1 few TRBJ2-7 TRBV2 TGTGCCAGCAGTCTGAGGCGAGGGGGACAGCTAAGTAGCGAGCAGTACTTC CASSLRRGGQLSSEQYF
NA NA TRBJ1-2 TRBV5-4 TGTGCCAGCAGCTTGAACAGGGCCTATGGCTACACCTTC CASSLNRAYGYTF
NA NA TRBJ2-1 TRBV5-1 TGCGCCAGCAGCCCCGGCCGAGGGAGGAATGAGCAGTTCTTC CASSPGRGRNEQFF
NA NA TRBJ2-3 TRBV6-5 TGTGCCAGCAACCCAGCGGGCACTAGCACAGATACGCAGTATTTT CASNPAGTSTDTQYF
NA NA TRBJ2-3 TRBV11-3 TGTGCCAGCAGCCCCGGAGCAGATACGCAGTATTTT CASSPGADTQYF
TRBD1 NA TRBJ2-5 TRBV10-3 TGTGCCATCAGTACCGGGACAGGGGTCCAAGAGACCCAGTACTTC CAISTGTGVQETQYF
TRBD2 NA TRBJ2-1 TRBV7-3 TGTGCCAGCAGCCGAGCGGGAGGGCCGTATGAGCAGTTCTTC CASSRAGGPYEQFF
NA NA TRBJ1-3 TRBV2 TGTGCCAGCAGCCCACAGGGAGTTGGAAACACCATATATTTT CASSPQGVGNTIYF
TRBD1 NA TRBJ1-5 TRBV28 TGTGCCAGCAGGTCACAGGGGCTTGAGAATCAGCCCCAGCATTTT CASRSQGLENQPQHF
NA NA TRBJ2-6 TRBV18 TGTGCCAGCTCACCGGTGGGTTTCTCTGGGGCCAACGTCCTGACTTTC CASSPVGFSGANVLTF
TRBD1 NA TRBJ2-5 TRBV2 TGTGCCAGCAGCCAAAGGGGACAGGGACAACAAGAGACCCAGTACTTC CASSQRGQGQQETQYF
TRBD2 NA TRBJ2-7 TRBV5-4 TGTGCCAGCAGTCCGGGACTAGCGGGCTCCTACGAGCAGTACTTC CASSPGLAGSYEQYF
NA NA TRBJ2-6 TRBV9 TGTGCCAGCAGCGTAGGAGGACCAGACTCTGGGGCCAACGTCCTGACTTTC CASSVGGPDSGANVLTF
NA NA TRBJ1-1 TRBV5-4 TGTGCCAGCAGCCAGCAAGGGGGGGCAGTGACTGAAGCTTTCTTT CASSQQGGAVTEAFF
NA NA TRBJ1-1 TRBV27 TGTGCCAGCAGTGTTGGGGTGGGAGGCACTGAAGCTTTCTTT CASSVGVGGTEAFF
NA NA TRBJ2-7 TRBV7-2 TGTGCCAGCAGCTACAACCAGGGGCTCGAGCAGTACTTC CASSYNQGLEQYF
TRBD2 NA TRBJ2-1 TRBV10-3 TGTGCCATCAGTGAGTCGGGAGGGTCCTACAATGAGCAGTTCTTC CAISESGGSYNEQFF
NA NA TRBJ2-7 TRBV14 TGTGCCAGCAGCCAAGTAAGGCTGGGGGTCCCTTACTTC CASSQVRLGVPYF
NA NA TRBJ2-3 TRBV2 TGTGCCAGCAATGGGCTACTATTGGCAGATACGCAGTATTTT CASNGLLLADTQYF
NA NA TRBJ2-5 TRBV7-9 TGTGCCAGCAGTCCCGGGACATACTTC CASSPGTYF
TRBD1 NA TRBJ2-1 TRBV5-1 TGCGCCAGCAGCTTAGGGACAGGGCACGACAATGAGCAGTTCTTC CASSLGTGHDNEQFF
NA NA TRBJ1-3 TRBV6-5 TGTGCCAGCAGTTACTATTCCGGGCATTCAGGAAACACCATATATTTT CASSYYSGHSGNTIYF
TRBD1 NA TRBJ1-5 TRBV19 TGTGCCACTACCTTAGACAGGGCTTCGAATCAGCCCCAGCATTTT CATTLDRASNQPQHF
NA NA TRBJ2-1 TRBV7-2 TGTGCCAGCAGCTCGAGTCGGCGCGGGAATGAGCAGTTCTTC CASSSSRRGNEQFF
TRBD2 once TRBJ2-2 TRBV7-2 TGTGCCAGCAGCTTAGACATGGCTAGCGGATACGGGGAGCTGTTTTTT CASSLDMASGYGELFF
NA many TRBJ1-1 TRBV2 TGTGCCAGCAGTGAATACCGGCAGACCGAAGCTTTCTTT CASSEYRQTEAFF
NA NA TRBJ2-1 TRBV7-2 TGTGCCAGCAGCTTGCCGGAATACAATGAGCAGTTCTTC CASSLPEYNEQFF
NA NA TRBJ2-3 TRBV7-3 TGTGCCAGCAGCCTAACTAGCCCCGATACGCAGTATTTT CASSLTSPDTQYF
NA NA TRBJ2-5 TRBV10-2 TGCGCCAGCAGTGAGTCTGGGTATGAGACCCAGTACTTC CASSESGYETQYF
NA NA TRBJ1-5 TRBV6-1 TGTGCCAGCAGTAACCATCAGCGTAGCAATCAGCCCCAGCATTTT CASSNHQRSNQPQHF
NA NA TRBJ1-3 TRBV9 TGTGCCAGCAGCGTAGATTCTGGAAACACCATATATTTT CASSVDSGNTIYF
NA NA TRBJ2-1 TRBV14 TGTGCCAGCAGCCAAGATCGGAGCAGGGGAACGGCCTACAATGAGCAGTTCTTC CASSQDRSRGTAYNEQFF
NA NA TRBJ2-7 TRBV18 TGTGCCAGCTCACCCCGAAGGGGATACGAGCAGTACTTC CASSPRRGYEQYF
NA NA TRBJ1-2 TRBV15 TGTGCCACCAGCAGATCCGGGACTGTCGGCGACACCTTC CATSRSGTVGDTF
TRBD1 NA TRBJ2-1 TRBV5-8 TGTGCCAGCAGCTCTTGGGGACAGGGGCCCAATGAGCAGTTCTTC CASSSWGQGPNEQFF
NA NA TRBJ2-2 TRBV2 TGTGCCAGCAGTGCCCCGAGGGGCACCGGGGAGCTGTTTTTT CASSAPRGTGELFF
NA NA TRBJ1-3 TRBV28 TGTGCCAGCAGTTCAGCAGGAACTGGAAACACCATATATTTT CASSSAGTGNTIYF
TRBD1 NA TRBJ2-2 TRBV5-1 TGCGCCAGCAGCTTGCAGCCGGGACAGGGGAACACCGGGGAGCTGTTTTTT CASSLQPGQGNTGELFF
NA NA TRBJ2-1 TRBV9 TGTGCCAGCAGCGTAGGTTCCTCGAGGGACAATGAGCAGTTCTTC CASSVGSSRDNEQFF
NA once TRBJ1-3 TRBV27 TGTGCCAGCAGCAGAACGATGGAAAGTGGAAACACCATATATTTT CASSRTMESGNTIYF
NA NA TRBJ2-2 TRBV7-3 TGTGCCAGCAGCTTAAGTCAGGGTAGGCCCGGGGAGCTGTTTTTT CASSLSQGRPGELFF
TRBD1 NA TRBJ1-5 TRBV28 TGTGCCAGCAGATTAAGACAGGGAAGCAATCAGCCCCAGCATTTT CASRLRQGSNQPQHF
NA NA TRBJ1-5 TRBV7-2 TGTGCCAGCAGCTTAGTTAATAGCAATCAGCCCCAGCATTTT CASSLVNSNQPQHF
TRBD2 NA TRBJ2-1 TRBV7-9 TGTGCCAGCAGCCTAGGACTATATGGCGGGGGGGAGTACAATGAGCAGTTCTTC CASSLGLYGGGEYNEQFF
TRBD2 NA TRBJ2-1 TRBV5-8 TGTGCCAGCAGGCAAGCGGGATTTGAGCAGTTCTTC CASRQAGFEQFF
TRBD1 NA TRBJ2-3 TRBV9 TGTGCCAGCAGCGTAGCCCCAGGGGGAGTTTCGGATACGCAGTATTTT CASSVAPGGVSDTQYF
TRBD1 few TRBJ2-7 TRBV5-1 TGCGCCAGCAGCTTGGAGCAGGGGGCTACTTACGAGCAGTACTTC CASSLEQGATYEQYF
TRBD2 NA TRBJ2-1 TRBV4-2 TGTGCCAGCAGCCAGTGGACTAGCGGGAGACTTGAGCAGTTCTTC CASSQWTSGRLEQFF